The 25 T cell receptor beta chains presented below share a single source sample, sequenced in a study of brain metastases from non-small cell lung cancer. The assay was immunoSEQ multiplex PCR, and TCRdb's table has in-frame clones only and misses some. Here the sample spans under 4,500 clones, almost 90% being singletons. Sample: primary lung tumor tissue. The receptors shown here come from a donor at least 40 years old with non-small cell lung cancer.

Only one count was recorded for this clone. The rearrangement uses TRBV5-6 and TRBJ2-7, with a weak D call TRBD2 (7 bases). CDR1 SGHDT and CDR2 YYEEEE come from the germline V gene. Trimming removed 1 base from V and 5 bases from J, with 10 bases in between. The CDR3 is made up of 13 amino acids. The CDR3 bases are TGTGCCAGCAGCTTGATGGGGGGGCACGAGCAGTACTTC. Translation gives CASSLMGGHEQYF. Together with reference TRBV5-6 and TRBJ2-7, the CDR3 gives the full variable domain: DAGVTQSPTHLIKTRGQQVTLRCSPKSGHDTVSWYQQALGQGPQFIFQYYEEEERQRGNFPDRFSGHQFPNYSSELNVNALLLGDSALYLCASSLMGGHEQYFGPGTRLTVT.

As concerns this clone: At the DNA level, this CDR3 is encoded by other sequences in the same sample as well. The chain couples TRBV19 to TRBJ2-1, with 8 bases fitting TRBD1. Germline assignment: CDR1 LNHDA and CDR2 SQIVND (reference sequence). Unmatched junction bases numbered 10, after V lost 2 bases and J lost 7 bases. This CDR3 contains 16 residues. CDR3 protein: CASSISWQGARNEQFF. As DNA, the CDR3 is TGTGCCAGTAGTATATCATGGCAGGGGGCGCGAAATGAGCAGTTCTTC.

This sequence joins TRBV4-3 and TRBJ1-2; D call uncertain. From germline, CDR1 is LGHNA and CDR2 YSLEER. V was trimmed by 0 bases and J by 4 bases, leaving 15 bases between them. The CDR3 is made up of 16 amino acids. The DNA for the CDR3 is TGCGCCAGCAGCCAAGACCCCCCGCCAAGTCTCTATGGCTACACCTTC. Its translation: CASSQDPPPSLYGYTF.

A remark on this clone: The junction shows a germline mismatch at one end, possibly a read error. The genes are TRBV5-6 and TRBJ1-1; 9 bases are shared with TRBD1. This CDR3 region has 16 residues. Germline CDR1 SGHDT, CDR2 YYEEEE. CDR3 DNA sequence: TGTGCTAGCAGCTTTAGGGGGACAGGGAGGAACACTGAAGCTTTCTTT. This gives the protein CASSFRGTGRNTEAFF.

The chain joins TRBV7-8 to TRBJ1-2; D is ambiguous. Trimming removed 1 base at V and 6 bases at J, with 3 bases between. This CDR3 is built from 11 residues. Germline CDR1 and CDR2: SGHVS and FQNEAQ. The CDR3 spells CASSLGDGYTF. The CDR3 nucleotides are TGTGCCAGCAGCTTAGGTGATGGCTACACCTTC.

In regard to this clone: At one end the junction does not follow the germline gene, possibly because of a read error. Here the CDR3 DNA reads TGTGCCAGCTCACTAGGGGACCATGGTGCCTTC. It codes for CASSLGDHGAF. The J gene is TRBJ1-2, the V gene TRBV18; TRBD1 might be the D (5 bases). The CDR3 is made up of 11 amino acids. Germline loops: CDR1 KGHSH, CDR2 LQKENI. Complete variable domain (other parts from reference TRBV18 and TRBJ1-2): NAGVMQNPRHLVRRRGQEARLRCSPMKGHSHVYWYRQLPEEGLKFMVYLQKENIIDESGMPKERFSAEFPKEGPSILRIQQVVRGDSAAYFCASSLGDHGAFGSGTRLTVV.

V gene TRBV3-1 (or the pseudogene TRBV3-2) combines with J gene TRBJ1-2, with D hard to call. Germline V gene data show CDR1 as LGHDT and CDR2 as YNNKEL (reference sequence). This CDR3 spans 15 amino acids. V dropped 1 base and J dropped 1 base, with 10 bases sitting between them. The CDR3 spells CASSQALRGNYGYTF. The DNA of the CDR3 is TGTGCCAGCAGCCAAGCCCTAAGAGGTAACTATGGCTACACCTTC.

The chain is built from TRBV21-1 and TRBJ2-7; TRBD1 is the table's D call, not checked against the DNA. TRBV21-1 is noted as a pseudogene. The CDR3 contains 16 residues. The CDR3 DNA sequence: TGTGCCAGCAGCAAAGAAAGAGGGCAGGGGTTGGTCGAGCAGTACTTC. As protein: CASSKERGQGLVEQYF.

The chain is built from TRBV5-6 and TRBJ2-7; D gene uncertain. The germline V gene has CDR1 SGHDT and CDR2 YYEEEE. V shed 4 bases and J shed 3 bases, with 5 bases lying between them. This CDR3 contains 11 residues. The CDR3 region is CASSADYEQYF. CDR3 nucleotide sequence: TGTGCCAGCAGCGCCGACTACGAGCAGTACTTC.

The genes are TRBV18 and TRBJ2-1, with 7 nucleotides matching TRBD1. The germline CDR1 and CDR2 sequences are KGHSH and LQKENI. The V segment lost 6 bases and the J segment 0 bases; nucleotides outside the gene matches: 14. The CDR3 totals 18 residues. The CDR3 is CASSPPIGTESSYNEQFF. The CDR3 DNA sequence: TGTGCCAGCTCCCCGCCGATAGGGACAGAGAGCTCCTACAATGAGCAGTTCTTC.

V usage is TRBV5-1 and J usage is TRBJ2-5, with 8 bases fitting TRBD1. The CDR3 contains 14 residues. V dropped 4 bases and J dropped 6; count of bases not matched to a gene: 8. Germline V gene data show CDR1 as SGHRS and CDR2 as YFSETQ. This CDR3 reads CASSTGQGRKTQYF. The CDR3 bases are TGCGCCAGCAGCACAGGACAGGGAAGAAAGACCCAGTACTTC.

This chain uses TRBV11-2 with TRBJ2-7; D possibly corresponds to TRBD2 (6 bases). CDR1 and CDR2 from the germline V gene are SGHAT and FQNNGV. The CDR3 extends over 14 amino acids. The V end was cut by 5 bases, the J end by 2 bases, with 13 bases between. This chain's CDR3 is CASSPRTTTYEQYF. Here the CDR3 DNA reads TGTGCCAGCAGCCCTAGGACTACCACCTACGAGCAGTACTTC.

CDR3 amino acids: CASSRISGRAYNEQFF. The CDR3 DNA is TGTGCCAGCAGCCGTATTAGCGGGAGAGCCTACAATGAGCAGTTCTTC. The chain carries TRBV5-6 and TRBJ2-1, with 9 bases lining up with TRBD2. Germline CDR1 SGHDT, CDR2 YYEEEE. The CDR3 loop spans 16 amino acids. The J segment lost 2 bases and the V segment lost 4 bases, leaving 7 bases of the junction unmatched. Using reference TRBV5-6 and TRBJ2-1 for the parts outside the CDR3, the full variable domain is DAGVTQSPTHLIKTRGQQVTLRCSPKSGHDTVSWYQQALGQGPQFIFQYYEEEERQRGNFPDRFSGHQFPNYSSELNVNALLLGDSALYLCASSRISGRAYNEQFFGPGTRLTVL.

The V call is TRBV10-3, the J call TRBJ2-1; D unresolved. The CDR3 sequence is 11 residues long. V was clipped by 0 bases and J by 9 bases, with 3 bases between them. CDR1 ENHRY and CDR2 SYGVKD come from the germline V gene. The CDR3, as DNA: TGTGCCATCAGTGAGTCGATTGAGCAGTTCTTC. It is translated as CAISESIEQFF.

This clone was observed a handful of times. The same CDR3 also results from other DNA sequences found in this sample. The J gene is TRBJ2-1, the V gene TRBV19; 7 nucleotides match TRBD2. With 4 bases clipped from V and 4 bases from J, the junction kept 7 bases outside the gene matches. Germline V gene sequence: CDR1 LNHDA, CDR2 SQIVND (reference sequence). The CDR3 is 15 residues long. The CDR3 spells CASSKREGGYNEQFF. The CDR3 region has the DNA TGTGCCAGTAGTAAGCGGGAAGGAGGGTACAATGAGCAGTTCTTC. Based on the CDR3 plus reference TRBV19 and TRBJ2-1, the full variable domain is DGGITQSPKYLFRKEGQNVTLSCEQNLNHDAMYWYRQDPGQGLRLIYYSQIVNDFQKGDIAEGYSVSREKKESFPLTVTSAQKNPTAFYLCASSKREGGYNEQFFGPGTRLTVL.

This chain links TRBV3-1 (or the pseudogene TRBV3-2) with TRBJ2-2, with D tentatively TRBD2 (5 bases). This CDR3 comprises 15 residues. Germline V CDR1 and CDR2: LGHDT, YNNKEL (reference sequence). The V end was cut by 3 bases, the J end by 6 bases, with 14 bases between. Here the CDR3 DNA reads TGTGCCAGCAGCCAGGGAAGAGGGCTATCCGGGGAGCTGTTTTTT. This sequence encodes CASSQGRGLSGELFF.

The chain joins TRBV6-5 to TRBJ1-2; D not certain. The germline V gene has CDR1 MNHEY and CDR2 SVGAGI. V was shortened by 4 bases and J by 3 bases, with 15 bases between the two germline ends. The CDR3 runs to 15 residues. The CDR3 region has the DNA TGTGCCAGCAGTTCTTTAGGTGTGTGGGACTATGGCTACACCTTC. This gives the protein CASSSLGVWDYGYTF.

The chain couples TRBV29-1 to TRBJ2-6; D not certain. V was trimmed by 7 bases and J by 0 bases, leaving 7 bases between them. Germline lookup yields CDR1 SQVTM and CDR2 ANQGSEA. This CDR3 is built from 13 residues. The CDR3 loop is CSATDSGANVLTF. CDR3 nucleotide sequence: TGCAGCGCCACAGACTCTGGGGCCAACGTCCTGACTTTC.

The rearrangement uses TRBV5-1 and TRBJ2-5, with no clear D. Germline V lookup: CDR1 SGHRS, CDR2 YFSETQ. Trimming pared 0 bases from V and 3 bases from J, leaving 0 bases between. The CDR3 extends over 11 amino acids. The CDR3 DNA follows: TGCGCCAGCAGCTTGGAAGAGACCCAGTACTTC. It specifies CASSLEETQYF. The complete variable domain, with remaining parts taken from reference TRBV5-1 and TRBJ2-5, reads KAGVTQTPRYLIKTRGQQVTLSCSPISGHRSVSWYQQTPGQGLQFLFEYFSETQRNKGNFPGRFSGRQFSNSRSEMNVSTLELGDSALYLCASSLEETQYFGPGTRLLVL.

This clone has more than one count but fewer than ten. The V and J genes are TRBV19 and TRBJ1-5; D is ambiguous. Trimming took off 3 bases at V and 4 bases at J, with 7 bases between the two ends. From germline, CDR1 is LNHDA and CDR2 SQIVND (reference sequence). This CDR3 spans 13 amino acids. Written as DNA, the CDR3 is TGTGCCAGTAGTATTGCAGGAAATCAGCCCCAGCATTTT. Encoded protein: CASSIAGNQPQHF.

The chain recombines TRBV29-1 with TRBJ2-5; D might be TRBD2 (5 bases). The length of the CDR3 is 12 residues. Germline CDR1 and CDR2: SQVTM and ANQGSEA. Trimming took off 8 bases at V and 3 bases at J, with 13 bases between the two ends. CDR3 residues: CSIQAGKETQYF. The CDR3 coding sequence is TGCAGCATTCAGGCGGGTAAAGAGACCCAGTACTTC.

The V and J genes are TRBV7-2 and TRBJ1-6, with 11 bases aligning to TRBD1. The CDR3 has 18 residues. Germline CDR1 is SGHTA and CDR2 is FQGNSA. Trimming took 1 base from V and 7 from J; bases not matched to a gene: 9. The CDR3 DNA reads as TGTGCCAGCAGCTTAGTAGGGACAGGGGGAACCGGAAATTCACCCCTCCACTTT. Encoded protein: CASSLVGTGGTGNSPLHF.

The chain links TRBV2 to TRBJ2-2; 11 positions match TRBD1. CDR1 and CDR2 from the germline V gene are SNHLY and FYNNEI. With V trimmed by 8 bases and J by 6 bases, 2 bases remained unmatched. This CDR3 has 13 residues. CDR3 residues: CASGQGAAGELFF. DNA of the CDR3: TGTGCCAGCGGACAGGGGGCGGCCGGGGAGCTGTTTTTT.

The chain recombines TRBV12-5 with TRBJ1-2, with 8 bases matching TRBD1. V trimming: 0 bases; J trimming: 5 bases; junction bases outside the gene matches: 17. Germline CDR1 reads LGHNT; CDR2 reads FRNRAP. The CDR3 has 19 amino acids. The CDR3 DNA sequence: TGTGCTAGTGGTTTGGTAGGGTTCAAACAGGGGGGACCTTTGTATGGCTACACCTTC. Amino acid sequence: CASGLVGFKQGGPLYGYTF.

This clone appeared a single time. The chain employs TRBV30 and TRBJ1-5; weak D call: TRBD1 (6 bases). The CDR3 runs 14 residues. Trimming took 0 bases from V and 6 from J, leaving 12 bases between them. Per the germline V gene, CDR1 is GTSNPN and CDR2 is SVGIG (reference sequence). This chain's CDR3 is CAWSVGGPGQPQHF. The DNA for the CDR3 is TGTGCCTGGAGTGTAGGGGGGCCCGGTCAGCCCCAGCATTTT.